What follows are 8 T cell receptor beta chains derived from one specimen sequenced in a study of shared clonotypes between healthy human individuals. Profiling relied on immunoSEQ multiplex PCR, and the TCRdb table lists in-frame clones only, not all of them. The sample holds roughly 1,600,000 clones, about 98.5% seen once. Sample: naive CD4+ T cells sorted from blood. Subset here: CD45RA+ positively selected. Receptors originate from a man aged 30-40 years in good health.

V is TRBV6-5 and J is TRBJ2-7; the match to TRBD1 covers 10 bases. The CDR3 is 14 residues long. Germline V lookup: CDR1 MNHEY, CDR2 SVGAGI. After removal of 7 bases from V and 1 base from J, the junction contained 4 bases not matched to a gene. Here the CDR3 DNA reads TGTGCCAGCATCAGGACAGGGGGATCCTACGAGCAGTACTTC. This sequence encodes CASIRTGGSYEQYF.

This chain connects TRBV5-6 to TRBJ1-4; D gene uncertain. Germline V gene lookup returns CDR1 SGHDT and CDR2 YYEEEE. The CDR3 spans 16 residues. Deletions cut 0 bases from V and 4 bases from J, with 13 bases between. Here the CDR3 reads CASSLVSGLHNEKLFF. For the CDR3, the DNA is TGTGCCAGCAGCTTGGTATCTGGATTACATAATGAAAAACTGTTTTTT.

For this clone: Other DNA sequences in this specimen translate into the identical CDR3. The chain employs TRBV30 and TRBJ1-5, with D unresolved. Germline loops: CDR1 GTSNPN, CDR2 SVGIG (reference sequence). CDR3 size: 13 residues. The V gene lost 1 base and the J gene lost 0 bases, with 4 bases spanning the gap. The CDR3 is CAWSDSSNQPQHF. In DNA, the CDR3 is TGTGCCTGGAGTGACAGTAGCAATCAGCCCCAGCATTTT. The full variable domain, completed using reference TRBV30 and TRBJ1-5, is SQTIHQWPATLVQPVGSPLSLECTVEGTSNPNLYWYRQAAGRGLQLLFYSVGIGQISSEVPQNLSASRPQDRQFILSSKKLLLSDSGFYLCAWSDSSNQPQHFGDGTRLSIL.

The rearrangement uses TRBV19 and TRBJ2-7, with 7 bases that match TRBD1. V was clipped by 6 bases and J by 0 bases; unmatched bases: 8. This CDR3 spans 15 amino acids. The germline V gene encodes CDR1 LNHDA and CDR2 SQIVND (reference sequence). The CDR3 DNA is TGTGCCAGTAGCCTCCGACAGGGACCCTCCTACGAGCAGTACTTC. Translated, it gives CASSLRQGPSYEQYF. Complete variable domain (other parts from reference TRBV19 and TRBJ2-7): DGGITQSPKYLFRKEGQNVTLSCEQNLNHDAMYWYRQDPGQGLRLIYYSQIVNDFQKGDIAEGYSVSREKKESFPLTVTSAQKNPTAFYLCASSLRQGPSYEQYFGPGTRLTVT.

The chain carries TRBV9 and TRBJ2-1; 13 bases align to TRBD2. Germline assignment: CDR1 SGDLS and CDR2 YYNGEE. J was trimmed by 10 bases and V by 2 bases; bases with no gene match: 9. The CDR3 runs 16 residues. The DNA of the CDR3 is TGTGCCAGCAGCGTTCGCGGACTAGCGGGAGAGGAAGAGCAGTTCTTC. Protein product: CASSVRGLAGEEEQFF. The variable domain in full, completed from reference TRBV9 and TRBJ2-1, reads DSGVTQTPKHLITATGQRVTLRCSPRSGDLSVYWYQQSLDQGLQFLIQYYNGEERAKGNILERFSAQQFPDLHSELNLSSLELGDSALYFCASSVRGLAGEEEQFFGPGTRLTVL.

This clone was counted once. The chain is built from TRBV5-5 and TRBJ1-2; D might be TRBD1 (6 bases). CDR3 length: 14 amino acids. Germline CDR1 and CDR2: SGHKS and YYEKEE (reference sequence). V gave up 4 bases and J gave up 8 bases, with 18 bases separating them. This chain's CDR3 is CASSLQTGVIGYTF. CDR3 in DNA: TGTGCCAGCAGCCTACAGACAGGAGTGATCGGCTACACCTTC.

V usage is TRBV11-2 and J usage is TRBJ2-2, with D tentatively TRBD1 or TRBD2 (5 bases each). V lost 6 bases and J lost 4, with 15 bases in between. This CDR3 has 15 residues. Germline loops: CDR1 SGHAT, CDR2 FQNNGV. The CDR3 is CASSKGPRSTGELFF. CDR3 DNA: TGTGCCAGCAGTAAGGGACCGCGGAGCACCGGGGAGCTGTTTTTT. Drawing the rest from reference TRBV11-2 and TRBJ2-2, the complete variable domain is EAGVAQSPRYKIIEKRQSVAFWCNPISGHATLYWYQQILGQGPKLLIQFQNNGVVDDSQLPKDRFSAERLKGVDSTLKIQPAKLEDSAVYLCASSKGPRSTGELFFGEGSRLTVL.

The chain is built from TRBV14 and TRBJ1-5, with a tentative D call TRBD1 (6 bases). From germline, CDR1 is SGHDN and CDR2 FVKESK. The CDR3 totals 16 residues. V lost 1 base and J lost 3, with 13 bases in between. The CDR3 DNA reads as TGTGCCAGCAGCCAAGTGGCTGGACAGCTCAATCAGCCCCAGCATTTT. Translating gives CASSQVAGQLNQPQHF.